This T cell receptor (beta chain) was sequenced in a study of cytomegalovirus exposure and HLA in healthy donors. Regarding the study as a whole: First-cohort TCR clusters tended to co-occur in the roughly 130 validation repertoires, a later analysis found.

Using immunoSEQ multiplex PCR, the repertoire was profiled, and TCRdb retains in-frame clones only, with some absent. The sample carries about 180,000 clones, 87% recorded once. The V segment lost 2 bases and the J segment 7 bases; nucleotides outside the gene matches: 2. Germline V CDR1 and CDR2: MNHNS, SASEGT. The CDR3 length is 14 residues. Remarks on this clone: Its antigen is still unknown.

This rearrangement joins TRBV6-1 to TRBJ1-4, with TRBD1 identical over 9 bases. Sequenced material: PBMCs. This clonotype originated in a woman aged 25 to 39 in good health and CMV-seronegative. This CDR3 is CASSETGGVEKLFF. CDR3 coding DNA: TGTGCCAGCAGTGAAACAGGGGGCGTTGAAAAACTGTTTTTT.